These 21 T cell receptor beta chains originate from one sample sequenced in a study of blood T cell repertoires in COVID-19. The protocol was immunoSEQ multiplex PCR, while the TCRdb copy is restricted to in-frame clones and leaves out a portion. This table holds some 100,000 clones, roughly 91% found once. The sequenced sample consisted of peripheral blood. Receptors originate from a woman of 80 years or more with active COVID-19.

The chain combines TRBV2 with TRBJ1-5, with 7 bases lining up with TRBD1. Germline CDR1 and CDR2: SNHLY and FYNNEI. The CDR3 consists of 13 residues. The trim removed 6 bases at V and 11 bases at J, leaving 10 bases unmatched. The DNA for the CDR3 is TGTGCCAGCAGGGGGGACAGTATGTTGTCCCAGCATTTT. Amino acid sequence: CASRGDSMLSQHF.

The chain combines TRBV28 with TRBJ1-6; TRBD1 might be the D (5 bases). CDR1 is MDHEN and CDR2 is SYDVKM in the germline V gene. The CDR3 is 15 amino acids. Trimming took off 5 bases at V and 6 bases at J, with 14 bases between the two ends. Here the CDR3 reads CASSPPLGGNSPLHF. CDR3 nucleotides: TGTGCCAGCAGTCCCCCTCTGGGGGGTAATTCACCCCTCCACTTT.

The rearrangement joins TRBV19 to TRBJ2-7; D gene ambiguous. Looked up from germline, CDR1 is LNHDA and CDR2 is SQIVND (reference sequence). V was clipped by 3 bases and J by 3 bases, with 12 bases between them. The CDR3 length is 14 residues. CDR3 sequence reads: CASSMSGHNYEQYF. CDR3 DNA sequence: TGTGCCAGTAGTATGTCTGGGCACAACTACGAGCAGTACTTC.

The chain joins TRBV7-3 to TRBJ2-5, with D perhaps TRBD1 (6 bases). Trimming took 5 bases from V and 7 from J, leaving 17 bases between them. The CDR3 sequence is 14 residues long. Germline loops: CDR1 SGHTA, CDR2 FQGTGA. CDR3 in amino acids: CASSQQGRRGTQYF. CDR3 coding DNA: TGTGCCAGCAGCCAACAGGGACGGCGTGGGACCCAGTACTTC.

J is TRBJ2-3 and V is TRBV4-2; tentative D call: TRBD2 (6 bases). Germline-derived CDR1 and CDR2 are LGHNA and YNFKEQ. V lost 0 bases and J lost 5, with 9 bases in between. The CDR3 sequence is 14 residues long. The CDR3 loop is CASSQEEGLDTQYF. In nucleotides, the CDR3 is TGTGCCAGCAGCCAAGAGGAGGGATTAGATACGCAGTATTTT.

This sequence joins TRBV10-3 and TRBJ2-3, with 12 bases identical to TRBD2. The germline CDR1 and CDR2 sequences are ENHRY and SYGVKD. V lost 2 bases to trimming and J lost 1 base; unmatched junction nucleotides: 7. The CDR3 has 18 amino acids. CDR3 protein: CAISEPRLAGGGTDTQYF. CDR3 nucleotides: TGTGCCATCAGTGAGCCACGCCTAGCGGGAGGGGGCACAGATACGCAGTATTTT.

V usage is TRBV27 and J usage is TRBJ2-1; 7 nucleotides line up with TRBD1. The CDR3 spans 12 residues. Germline V gives CDR1 MNHEY, CDR2 SMNVEV (reference sequence). The trim removed 5 bases at V and 15 bases at J, leaving 10 bases unmatched. CDR3 in DNA: TGTGCCAGCAGTGAAACAGGGGTTCGTCGGTTCTTC. As protein: CASSETGVRRFF.

The V gene is TRBV18, the J gene TRBJ2-2, with D possibly being TRBD1 (6 bases). The V gene lost 6 bases and the J gene lost 7 bases, with 15 bases spanning the gap. Germline V gene sequence: CDR1 KGHSH, CDR2 LQKENI. The CDR3 totals 14 residues. In nucleotides, the CDR3 is TGTGCCAGCTCGCAAAACCAGGGGAACGGGGAGCTGTTTTTT. Translating gives CASSQNQGNGELFF. The whole variable domain, remainder taken from reference TRBV18 and TRBJ2-2, is NAGVMQNPRHLVRRRGQEARLRCSPMKGHSHVYWYRQLPEEGLKFMVYLQKENIIDESGMPKERFSAEFPKEGPSILRIQQVVRGDSAAYFCASSQNQGNGELFFGEGSRLTVL.

The CDR3 sequence is CASSYSRLAVTGELFF. Here the CDR3 DNA reads TGTGCCAGCAGTTACTCGCGGCTAGCGGTGACCGGGGAGCTGTTTTTT. The rearrangement uses TRBV6-5 and TRBJ2-2; 7 bases agree with TRBD2. The CDR3 runs 16 residues. Germline V gene sequence: CDR1 MNHEY, CDR2 SVGAGI. Trimming cost V 0 bases and J 5 bases; bases outside gene matches: 6.

This chain connects TRBV2 to TRBJ2-7; D remains unclear. The CDR3 is made up of 11 amino acids. V shed 5 bases and J shed 5 bases, with 7 bases lying between them. Germline V lookup: CDR1 SNHLY, CDR2 FYNNEI. The CDR3, as DNA: TGTGCCAGCAGTACCACTCACGAGCAGTACTTC. This sequence encodes CASSTTHEQYF.

The chain couples TRBV10-3 to TRBJ2-5, with D perhaps TRBD2 (5 bases). Deletions cut 5 bases from V and 0 bases from J, with 7 bases between. The germline V gene encodes CDR1 ENHRY and CDR2 SYGVKD. This CDR3 spans 13 amino acids. CDR3 sequence reads: CAISLDYQETQYF. DNA of the CDR3: TGTGCCATCAGTCTGGACTACCAAGAGACCCAGTACTTC.

V is TRBV18 and J is TRBJ1-1; D gene unclear. V lost 0 bases and J lost 8, with 7 bases in between. The CDR3 contains 12 residues. The germline V gene encodes CDR1 KGHSH and CDR2 LQKENI. CDR3 region: CASSPPAGEAFF. CDR3 coding DNA: TGTGCCAGCTCACCACCGGCGGGGGAAGCTTTCTTT. The variable domain in full, completed from reference TRBV18 and TRBJ1-1, reads NAGVMQNPRHLVRRRGQEARLRCSPMKGHSHVYWYRQLPEEGLKFMVYLQKENIIDESGMPKERFSAEFPKEGPSILRIQQVVRGDSAAYFCASSPPAGEAFFGQGTRLTVV.

This rearrangement joins TRBV4-2 to TRBJ1-4, with 8 bases matching TRBD1. The CDR3 length is 15 residues. The V gene end was trimmed by 3 bases and the J gene end by 5 bases; junction bases not matched to a gene: 5. The germline V gene encodes CDR1 LGHNA and CDR2 YNFKEQ. The CDR3 region is CASSQNRGDNEKLFF. DNA of the CDR3: TGTGCCAGCAGCCAGAACAGGGGGGACAATGAAAAACTGTTTTTT.

In this sample, this clone turned up many times. V and J are TRBV19 and TRBJ2-1, with a weak D call TRBD1 (5 bases). CDR1 is LNHDA and CDR2 is SQIVND in the germline V gene (reference sequence). This CDR3 has 13 residues. Between the trimmed V and J ends, which lost 4 bases and 6 bases, there was a span of 10 bases. In DNA form, the CDR3 reads TGTGCCAGTAGTACTTACAGGCCCAATGAGCAGTTCTTC. It encodes CASSTYRPNEQFF.

The chain carries TRBV24-1 and TRBJ1-2; D possibly corresponds to TRBD1 (5 bases). In germline, CDR1 is KGHDR, CDR2 SFDVKD. The CDR3 runs 15 residues. Trimming took 3 bases from V and 3 from J, leaving 13 bases between them. CDR3 region: CATSDTRDFDYGYTF. The CDR3 DNA reads TGTGCCACCAGTGATACCAGGGACTTCGACTATGGCTACACCTTC.

This clone was detected once. Written as DNA, the CDR3 is TGTGCCTGGAGTGTAACCGGGACAGAAGAGACCCAGTACTTC. Translation gives CAWSVTGTEETQYF. This chain connects TRBV30 to TRBJ2-5, with 7 bases lining up with TRBD1. Germline V gene lookup returns CDR1 GTSNPN and CDR2 SVGIG (reference sequence). V dropped 0 bases and J dropped 3; count of bases not matched to a gene: 4. This CDR3 spans 14 amino acids.

The chain couples TRBV6-5 to TRBJ1-1, with a possible D match to TRBD1 (6 bases). Germline loops: CDR1 MNHEY, CDR2 SVGAGI. The V and J ends lost 5 bases and 7 bases respectively, with 14 bases between them. The CDR3 extends over 13 amino acids. Here the CDR3 reads CASSLTGAFEAFF. CDR3 DNA sequence: TGTGCCAGCAGTCTGACAGGAGCCTTTGAAGCTTTCTTT.

The chain is built from TRBV7-2 and TRBJ2-5, with 8 bases fitting TRBD2. Trimming removed 0 bases from V and 5 bases from J; junction bases left unmatched: 8. The CDR3 has 16 residues. Germline CDR1 reads SGHTA; CDR2 reads FQGNSA. The CDR3 coding sequence is TGTGCCAGCAGCTTAGCGTCCGGGGGGGCCGGTGAGACCCAGTACTTC. Amino acid sequence: CASSLASGGAGETQYF.

A single count supports this clone. The chain is built from TRBV24-1 and TRBJ1-2, with 7 bases matching TRBD1. The CDR3 spans 14 residues. CDR1 is KGHDR, CDR2 SFDVKD, per germline. V shed 4 bases, J shed 8 bases, and the junction held 9 bases outside the gene matches. For the CDR3, the DNA is TGTGCCACCAGTGACTATACACAGGGGAGCGGCTACACCTTC. This gives the protein CATSDYTQGSGYTF.

This clone was found once. This chain connects TRBV4-1 to TRBJ2-5; TRBD2 aligns across 14 bases. This CDR3 has 18 residues. The germline gives CDR1 MGHRA, CDR2 YSYEKL. The J segment lost 4 bases and the V segment lost 0 bases, leaving 7 bases of the junction unmatched. Written as DNA, the CDR3 is TGCGCCAGCAGCCAAGACGAGACTAGCGGGAGGGCCGGAGAGACCCAGTACTTC. As protein: CASSQDETSGRAGETQYF.

The chain joins TRBV12-1 to TRBJ2-7; the D segment call TRBD2 is taken from the table without a DNA check. TRBV12-1 is annotated as a pseudogene. CDR3 length: 16 residues. Here the CDR3 reads CASSFEPSGGTYEQYF. The DNA of the CDR3 is TGTGCCAGCAGCTTTGAACCTAGCGGGGGCACCTACGAGCAGTACTTC.